This T cell receptor beta chain derives from a study of shared clonotypes between healthy human individuals. Turning to this clone: One junction end does not reproduce the germline sequence, and a read error may be involved.

CDR3 length equals 16 residues. The germline V gene encodes CDR1 MDHEN and CDR2 SYDVKM. Measured with immunoSEQ multiplex PCR; TCRdb has only the in-frame clones, and not every one. The table shows some 2.4 million clones, with 93% occurring only once. Donors were healthy HIV-negative adults without recent acute infections or vaccinations. Subsets obtained from CD4+ cells comprised CD45RA+ naive and CD45RA-negative memory cells. Sequenced material: naive CD4+ T cells from PBMCs. As to subset: CD45RA+ positively selected. The sequence came from a man aged 18 to 30 in good health. Some clones in this sample may be carry-over from other donors' samples. This chain uses TRBV28 with TRBJ1-6; no clear D gene. The CDR3 loop reads CASNLGQAAYNSPLHF. The CDR3, as DNA: TGTGCCAGCAACTTAGGCCAGGCGGCCTACAATTCACCCCTCCACTTT.